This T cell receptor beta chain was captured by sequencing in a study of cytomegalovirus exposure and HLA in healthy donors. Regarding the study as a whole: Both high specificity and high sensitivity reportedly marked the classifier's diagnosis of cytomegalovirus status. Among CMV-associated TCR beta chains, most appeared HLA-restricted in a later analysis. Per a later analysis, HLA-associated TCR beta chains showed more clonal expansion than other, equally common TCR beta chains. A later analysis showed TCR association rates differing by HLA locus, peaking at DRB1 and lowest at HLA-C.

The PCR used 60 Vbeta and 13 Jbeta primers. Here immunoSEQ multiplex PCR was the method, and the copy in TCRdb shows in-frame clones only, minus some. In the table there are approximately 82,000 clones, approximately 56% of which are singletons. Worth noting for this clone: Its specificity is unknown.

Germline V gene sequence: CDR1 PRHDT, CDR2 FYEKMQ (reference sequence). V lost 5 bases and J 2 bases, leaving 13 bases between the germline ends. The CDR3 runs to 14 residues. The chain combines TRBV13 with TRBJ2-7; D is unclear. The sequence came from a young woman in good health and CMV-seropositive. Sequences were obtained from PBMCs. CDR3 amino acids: CASSTSTVPYEQYF. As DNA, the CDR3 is TGTGCCAGCAGCACATCGACTGTACCCTACGAGCAGTACTTC.